Shown below are 7 T cell receptor beta chains from a single sample sequenced in a study of CD8+ T cells in alopecia areata. cDNA reverse transcribed from extracted RNA served as the sequencing template. Sequencing was performed with immunoSEQ multiplex PCR; in TCRdb, only in-frame clones are kept and a portion is missing. The sample consists of 150,000 or so clones, 55% of them appearing once. Sequencing used CD4+ T cells sorted from blood. The receptors stem from a human donor in good health.

In its sample, this clone was seen a few times. This rearrangement joins TRBV30 to TRBJ2-5, with 13 bases fitting TRBD2. Trimming took 1 base from V and 4 from J; bases not matched to a gene: 3. Per the germline V gene, CDR1 is GTSNPN and CDR2 is SVGIG (reference sequence). The CDR3 runs to 15 residues. The CDR3 DNA reads TGTGCCTGGAGTGGGACTAGCGGGAGTGGAGAGACCCAGTACTTC. Its translation: CAWSGTSGSGETQYF.

This clone appeared a few times. V is TRBV29-1 and J is TRBJ2-5; 12 nucleotides line up with TRBD2. This CDR3 region has 14 residues. V lost 7 bases to trimming and J lost 7 bases; unmatched junction nucleotides: 10. Germline CDR1 SQVTM, CDR2 ANQGSEA. CDR3 DNA sequence: TGCAGCGCCTGGACTAGCGGGACCTTGGGGACCCAGTACTTC. It encodes CSAWTSGTLGTQYF.

This clone appeared once. The V call is TRBV30, the J call TRBJ2-1, with 14 bases lining up with TRBD2. The junction had 8 bases not matched to a gene; V was cut back by 3 bases and J by 7 bases. This CDR3 contains 16 residues. Germline V CDR1 and CDR2: GTSNPN, SVGIG (reference sequence). CDR3 bases: TGTGCCTGGAGGGGACTAGCGGGAGAGAATAGGAATGAGCAGTTCTTC. It is translated as CAWRGLAGENRNEQFF.

The chain uses TRBV6-5 and TRBJ2-3, with 7 positions matching TRBD2. Losses at the gene ends were 4 bases for V and 9 bases for J; bases not matched to a gene: 10. Germline V gene lookup returns CDR1 MNHEY and CDR2 SVGAGI. The CDR3 runs to 14 residues. CDR3: CASSSGRAGSTQYF. CDR3 sequence (DNA): TGTGCCAGCAGTTCTGGGAGGGCGGGGAGCACGCAGTATTTT.

The CDR3 loop is CSVEEAGTENQETQYF. CDR3 DNA sequence: TGCAGCGTTGAAGAGGCCGGGACAGAGAACCAAGAGACCCAGTACTTC. The gene calls are TRBV29-1 and TRBJ2-5; 7 nucleotides align to TRBD1. CDR1 and CDR2 (germline): SQVTM, ANQGSEA. This CDR3 has 16 amino acids. V shed 0 bases, J shed 0 bases, and the junction held 7 bases outside the gene matches.

The chain joins TRBV2 to TRBJ1-4; D ambiguous. CDR3 length: 14 residues. The V gene's germline CDR1 is SNHLY and CDR2 FYNNEI. V gave up 2 bases and J gave up 8 bases, with 12 bases separating them. CDR3 in DNA: TGTGCCAGCAGTGAATCTCAACGGGGAGAAAAACTGTTTTTT. Translated: CASSESQRGEKLFF.

V is TRBV27 and J is TRBJ2-7; possibly TRBD1 or TRBD2 for D (5 bases each). The V gene lost 0 bases and the J gene lost 2 bases, with 11 bases spanning the gap. The CDR3 spans 15 residues. Germline CDR1 is MNHEY and CDR2 is SMNVEV (reference sequence). The CDR3 loop reads CASSLSTGPTYEQYF. The CDR3 DNA reads as TGTGCCAGCAGTTTATCGACGGGACCCACCTACGAGCAGTACTTC.